The following is a TCR beta chain sequence with its context. Distinct nucleotide sequences in the sample also encode this CDR3. The PCR made use of 60 Vbeta and 13 Jbeta primers. This table comes from immunoSEQ multiplex PCR, and its TCRdb copy is limited to in-frame clones, with some not included. The sample has under 300,000 clones, more than 55% seen once. Trimming cost V 0 bases and J 7 bases, with 7 bases left between them. This CDR3 region has 13 residues. Germline assignment: CDR1 LGHNA and CDR2 YNFKEQ. This specimen belongs to a study of cytomegalovirus exposure and HLA in healthy donors. The wider study: Genotyping of more than 300 donors showed that 65% to 90% belonged to the Caucasian-associated ancestry cluster.

The clonotype was recovered from a female donor in good health and CMV-seronegative. The genes are TRBV4-2 and TRBJ2-1; possible D gene TRBD1, 6 bases. The sequenced sample was PBMCs. The DNA of the CDR3 is TGTGCCAGCAGCCAAGACACAGGGAATGAGCAGTTCTTC. Its protein product is CASSQDTGNEQFF.